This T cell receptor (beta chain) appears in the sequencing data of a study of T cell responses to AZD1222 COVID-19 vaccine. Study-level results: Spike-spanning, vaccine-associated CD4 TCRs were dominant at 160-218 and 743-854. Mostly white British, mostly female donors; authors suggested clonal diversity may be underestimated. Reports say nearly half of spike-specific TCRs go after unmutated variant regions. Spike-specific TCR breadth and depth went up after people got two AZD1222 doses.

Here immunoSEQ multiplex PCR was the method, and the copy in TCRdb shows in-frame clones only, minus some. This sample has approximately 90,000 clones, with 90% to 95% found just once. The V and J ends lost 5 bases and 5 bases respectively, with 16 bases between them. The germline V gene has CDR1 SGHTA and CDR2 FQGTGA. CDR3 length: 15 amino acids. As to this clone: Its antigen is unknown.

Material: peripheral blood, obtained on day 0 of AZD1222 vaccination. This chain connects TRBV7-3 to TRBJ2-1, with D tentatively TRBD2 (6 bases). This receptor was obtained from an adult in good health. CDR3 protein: CASSPVGGSHNEQFF. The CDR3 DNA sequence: TGTGCCAGCAGCCCAGTCGGAGGGTCCCACAATGAGCAGTTCTTC.